This T cell receptor (beta chain) came from a study of T cell clonality in common variable immunodeficiency. Study-level points and caveats: CVID patient heterogeneity limited repertoire-clinical complication correlations. Fewer TCRbeta clones were shared among CVID subjects than controls.

With 4 bases clipped from V and 3 bases from J, the junction kept 2 bases outside the gene matches. Looked up from germline, CDR1 is PRHDT and CDR2 is FYEKMQ (reference sequence). There are 13 residues in the CDR3. This clone was picked up many times. Its antigen is still unknown. The read ends 3 residues before the CDR3 terminus; that terminus is restored from the germline J gene. Produced via immunoSEQ multiplex PCR; TCRdb's table is partial and in-frame only. The sample contains approximately 34,000 clones, none occurring once; around 3.3% lies in the top ten. The sequenced sample was peripheral blood mononuclear cells. The J gene is TRBJ1-2, the V gene TRBV13, with TRBD1 matching over 7 bases. The sequence derives from a person between 18 and 75 years old in good health. Here the CDR3 reads CASSSGTDYGYTF. The sequenced CDR3 bases are TGTGCCAGCAGCTCCGGGACAGACTATGGC.